A selection of T cell receptor beta chains follows, all from one sample in a study of T cells expressing NK-cell markers. From its re-call of the 5' RACE reads, TCRdb lists each CDR3 protein once, without DNA. The sample totals 350,000 to 450,000 distinct CDR3 sequences. The sequenced material came from blood T cells: a sorted CD56 or NKG2C T cell subset, CD4+ or CD8+ T cells, or bulk PBMC T cells (not recorded which). Receptors originate from a man aged 18 to 70 in good health. Each CDR3 is given with its conserved first and last residue.

j_call v_call cdr3_aa
TRBJ2-1 TRBV3-1 CASSQGSVRGQGGGEQFF
TRBJ2-3 TRBV7-3 CASSLKGGPGDTQYF
TRBJ1-3 TRBV7-2 CASSFTSGNTIYF
TRBJ2-5 TRBV2 CAGVRETQETQYF
TRBJ2-6 TRBV7-8 CASGSEKGLAFGANVLTF
TRBJ2-4 TRBV11-2 CASSLEVGKAKNIQYF
TRBJ2-5 TRBV5-6 CASTSRFVETQYF
TRBJ2-5 TRBV6-1 CASSGGTSTKETQYF
TRBJ2-1 TRBV5-1 CASSFGRLAGGVEQFF
TRBJ2-7 TRBV4-1 CASSQQWTTITYEQYF
TRBJ1-6 TRBV15 CATSRERVANSPLHF
TRBJ2-5 TRBV4-1 CASSQQPGTEWETQYF
TRBJ2-1 TRBV12-3/TRBV12-4 CASSFRASGLVTRNNEQFF
TRBJ2-1 TRBV20-1 CSAPGGGYNEQFF
TRBJ2-2 TRBV11-2 CASSKGLAGGPGTGELFF
TRBJ1-4 TRBV28 CASSWTGRDEKLFF
TRBJ2-5 TRBV5-1 CASSPNYREETQYF
TRBJ1-2 TRBV11-2 CASSLGWDSLYGYTF
TRBJ2-5 TRBV28 CASTSPGRNQETQYF
TRBJ2-2 TRBV2 CASSERRGPAGELFF
TRBJ1-5 TRBV6-4 CASSGTADQPQHF
TRBJ2-2 TRBV27 CASSKIGGWTGELFF
TRBJ2-3 TRBV12-3/TRBV12-4 CASGPRVADTQYF
TRBJ2-7 TRBV27 CASRGLVGKQYF
TRBJ2-3 TRBV20-1 CSAHSSGLTTDTQYF
TRBJ2-7 TRBV5-1 CASSLSASSGYEQYF
TRBJ2-7 TRBV11-1 CASSKGSGQGAKMYEQYF
TRBJ1-2 TRBV9 CASSVVGVNYGYTF
TRBJ1-2 TRBV5-1 CASSLESGSYGYTF
TRBJ2-2 TRBV5-1 CASSFEGSGGTNTGELFF
TRBJ2-2 TRBV7-2 CASSLGLAGNTGELFF
TRBJ1-2 TRBV3-1 CASSQNRDGYTF
TRBJ1-2 TRBV20-1 CSARARTEFMRYTF
TRBJ2-3 TRBV12-3/TRBV12-4 CASNTRGAWTDTQYF
TRBJ1-3 TRBV7-2 CASTWGSGVAGNTIYF
TRBJ1-2 TRBV7-8 CASSLGSGPGYTF
TRBJ2-3 TRBV9 CASSVSAFSTDTQYF
TRBJ1-5 TRBV7-9 CASSLTQTEPQHF
TRBJ2-7 TRBV3-1 CASSQARPRGRNSYEQYF
TRBJ1-6 TRBV7-2 CASSFLGPSYNSPLHF
TRBJ2-2 TRBV3-1 CARRNWDRVSSWYTGELFF
TRBJ2-7 TRBV11-1 CASSLYGEGFYEQYF
TRBJ1-2 TRBV5-1 CASSKQADYGYTF
TRBJ1-2 TRBV15 CATRLQPDGYGYTF
TRBJ2-5 TRBV3-1 CASSQPGQPHQETQYF
TRBJ2-1 TRBV13 CASSLTGFRGRYNEQFF
TRBJ1-4 TRBV3-1 CASSPTEKLNEKLFF
TRBJ2-1 TRBV29-1 CSAGRVAYNEQFF
TRBJ1-5 TRBV12-3/TRBV12-4 CASSFRGQDNQPQHF
TRBJ2-5 TRBV24-1 CATSQTQETQYF
TRBJ1-1 TRBV18 CASSLSSGDTEAFF
TRBJ1-5 TRBV6-2/TRBV6-3 CASGEKIQPQHF
TRBJ2-3 TRBV6-1 CASRTSGGRADTQYF
TRBJ2-1 TRBV5-5 CASSRGHESYNEQFF
TRBJ2-5 TRBV5-1 CASSLALLGDQYF